This TCR beta chain derives from a study of blood T cell repertoires in COVID-19 (dated by TCRdb to about 2020). Context from the whole study: Samples from collaborators originated in the United States, Italy and Spain and spanned both the acute and convalescent phases of COVID-19. Where HLA class I and class II types were available, the types were taken from metadata supplied by the sample provider, not from assay-based typing. Nearly every sample came with metadata listing a de-identified subject ID, COVID-19 status, age in years and sex. The material from the prospective study consisted of cDNA or gDNA derived from T cells, B-cell-depleted T cells, or PBMCs. The dataset comprised deeply sampled blood TCRbeta repertoires from subjects exposed to, actively infected with, or recovered from COVID-19. The repertoires were released in a freely available public database meant as a resource for research on the immune response to SARS-CoV-2. The samples were drawn from two sources: the first 160 participants of the ongoing ImmuneRACE study, and over 1,000 subjects contributed by 6 global collaborators. General study outcomes and caveats: The amount of clinical and demographic metadata varied by source and participant and was provided uncurated.

Participants in the prospective study were enrolled through a virtual design, were aged 18 to 89 years, and lived in about two dozen United States geographic areas. To assign participants to cohorts, the prospective study relied on clinical history that participants themselves reported in a screening survey and a study questionnaire. For ImmuneRACE Cohort 3, a participant was defined as recovered based on two consecutive negative NP/OP PCR tests, clearance by a healthcare professional, or resolution of symptoms. Mobile phlebotomists in the prospective study collected whole blood, serum and a nasopharyngeal or oropharyngeal swab from every participant. Participants in the prospective study had the option to provide additional blood draws and questionnaires over a roughly 2-month period. Before DNA extraction, prospective study blood samples were shipped either frozen or at room temperature. This clone has just one count. What this receptor recognizes is not known. No much larger clonotype is one base removed from it; base qualities were not supplied.

V and J are trimmed by 5 bases and 4 bases, and the gene matches miss 9 bases of the junction. Reading from cysteine to phenylalanine, the CDR3 counts 15 amino acids. The DNA shown is the 45-base CDR3, in frame from base 1. The germline V gene provides CDR1 MDHEN and CDR2 SYDVKM. TCRbeta CDR3 regions were amplified from genomic DNA by means of the immunoSEQ Assay, a bias-controlled multiplex PCR. On the authors' methods: The number of nucleated cells in each sample was estimated from the amplification of reference gene primers within the assay. To quantify the absolute abundance of each unique TCRbeta CDR3 rearrangement, sequence reads were collapsed and filtered. For each sample, productive Simpson clonality was calculated as the square root of Simpson's diversity index across productive rearrangements. This is the immuneACCESS table as TCRdb keeps it, with only in-frame sequences that have V and J called. A part of the clones is gone; compared with another copy, unresolved V genes explain less than half, and the rest is unexplained. That table is the source of V, J and clone size, and D and trimming were worked out from the DNA. Within this sample are 200,000 to 300,000 clones, with roughly 82% of them counted one time only. The ten largest clonotypes hold roughly 2% of the sample.

Here the chain combines TRBV28 and TRBJ1-1; 8 of the junction bases match TRBD1. The TCR was taken from a woman aged 45-65 years who had recovered from COVID-19. The specimen sequenced was PBMCs or T cells enriched from blood (not recorded which). The CDR3 region has the sequence CASSLQTGGITEAFF. The nucleotide sequence is given as TGTGCCAGCAGTCTTCAAACAGGGGGAATCACTGAAGCTTTCTTT.